This paragraph covers one T cell receptor beta chain sequence. The target antigen is unknown. Only in-frame clones appear in the TCRdb table, and some are missing; sequencing was by immunoSEQ multiplex PCR. In the table there are tens of thousands of clones, approximately 89% of which are singletons. This sample is drawn from a study of OX40 agonist ivuxolimab in advanced cancers. Study-level information: Patients were roughly 83% male with ages roughly 20 to 80, mean about 54. Patients achieving partial responses numbered three: one hepatocellular carcinoma case and two cutaneous melanoma cases.

Trimming cost V 6 bases and J 1 base, with 12 bases left between them. The CDR3 covers 14 residues. Germline V gives CDR1 LGHNT, CDR2 FRNRAP. Whole-study results and caveats: Expanded peripheral T-cell antigen specificity went undetermined. Some nonresponders additionally presented with little normalized T-cell clonal expansion.

Sequences were derived from CD4+ or CD8+ T cells sorted from blood, sampled in a trial of the OX40 agonist ivuxolimab. The receptor's source is an adult with an advanced solid tumor such as melanoma, head and neck, liver or kidney cancer. The J gene is TRBJ1-1, the V gene TRBV12-5, with D perhaps matching TRBD1 (6 bases). CDR3 nucleotide sequence: TGTGCTAGTGGATTACAGGGACCGAACACTGAAGCTTTCTTT. Protein sequence: CASGLQGPNTEAFF.